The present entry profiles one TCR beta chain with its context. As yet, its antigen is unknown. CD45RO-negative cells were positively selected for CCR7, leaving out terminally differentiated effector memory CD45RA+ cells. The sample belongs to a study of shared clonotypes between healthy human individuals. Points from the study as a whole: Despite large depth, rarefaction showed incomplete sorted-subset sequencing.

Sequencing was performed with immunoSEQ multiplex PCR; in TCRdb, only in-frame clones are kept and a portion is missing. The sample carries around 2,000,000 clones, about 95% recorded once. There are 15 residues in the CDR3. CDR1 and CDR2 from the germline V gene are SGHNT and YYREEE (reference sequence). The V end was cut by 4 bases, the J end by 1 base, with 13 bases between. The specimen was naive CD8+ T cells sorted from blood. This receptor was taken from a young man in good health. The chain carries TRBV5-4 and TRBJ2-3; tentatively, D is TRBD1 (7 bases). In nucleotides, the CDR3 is TGTGCCAGCAGCGGAGGGGGCGAAGGCACAGATACGCAGTATTTT. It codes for CASSGGGEGTDTQYF.